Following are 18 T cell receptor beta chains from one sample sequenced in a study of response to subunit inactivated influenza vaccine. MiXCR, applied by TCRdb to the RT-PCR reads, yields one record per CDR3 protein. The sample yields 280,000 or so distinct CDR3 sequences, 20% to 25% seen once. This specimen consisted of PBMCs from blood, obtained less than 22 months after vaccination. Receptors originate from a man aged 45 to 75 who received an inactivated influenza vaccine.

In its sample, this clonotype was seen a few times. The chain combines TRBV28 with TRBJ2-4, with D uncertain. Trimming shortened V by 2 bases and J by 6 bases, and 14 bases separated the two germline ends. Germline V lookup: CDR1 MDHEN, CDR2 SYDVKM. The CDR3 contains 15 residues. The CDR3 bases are TGTGCCAGCAGTTTAGTAAGGCAGGCCGGAAACATTCAGTACTTC. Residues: CASSLVRQAGNIQYF.

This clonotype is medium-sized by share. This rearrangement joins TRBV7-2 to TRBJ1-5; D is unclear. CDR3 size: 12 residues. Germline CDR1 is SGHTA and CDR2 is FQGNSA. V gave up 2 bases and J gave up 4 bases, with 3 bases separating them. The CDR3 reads CASSLYNQPQHF. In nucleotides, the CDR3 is TGTGCCAGCAGCTTATATAATCAGCCCCAGCATTTT.

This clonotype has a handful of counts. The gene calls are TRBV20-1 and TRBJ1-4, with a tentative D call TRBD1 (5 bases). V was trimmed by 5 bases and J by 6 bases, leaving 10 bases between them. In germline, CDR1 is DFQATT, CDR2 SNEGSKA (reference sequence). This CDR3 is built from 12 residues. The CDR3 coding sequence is TGCAGTGCTGTCGGGGCCCATGAAAAACTGTTTTTT. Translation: CSAVGAHEKLFF.

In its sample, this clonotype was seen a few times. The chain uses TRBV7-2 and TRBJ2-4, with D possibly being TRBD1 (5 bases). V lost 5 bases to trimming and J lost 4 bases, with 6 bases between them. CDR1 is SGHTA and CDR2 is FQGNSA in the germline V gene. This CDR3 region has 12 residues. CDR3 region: CASSRQKNIQYF. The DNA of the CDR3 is TGTGCCAGCAGCAGACAGAAAAACATTCAGTACTTC. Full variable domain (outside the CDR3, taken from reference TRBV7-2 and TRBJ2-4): GAGVSQSPSNKVTEKGKDVELRCDPISGHTALYWYRQSLGQGLEFLIYFQGNSAPDKSGLPSDRFSAERTGGSVSTLTIQRTQQEDSAVYLCASSRQKNIQYFGAGTRLSVL.

In DNA, the CDR3 is TGCAGCGTTGAAGCGGGAGCCCCAGATACGCAGTATTTT. Translation: CSVEAGAPDTQYF. The chain employs TRBV29-1 and TRBJ2-3; tentatively, D is TRBD2 (6 bases). This CDR3 comprises 13 residues. V gave up 1 base and J gave up 4 bases, with 9 bases separating them. Germline CDR1 and CDR2: SQVTM and ANQGSEA.

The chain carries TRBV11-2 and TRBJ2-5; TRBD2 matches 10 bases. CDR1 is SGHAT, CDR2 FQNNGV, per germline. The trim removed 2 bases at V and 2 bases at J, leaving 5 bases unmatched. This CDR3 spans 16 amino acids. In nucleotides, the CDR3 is TGTGCCAGCAGCTTACGGCTAGCGGGGGTTCAAGAGACCCAGTACTTC. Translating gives CASSLRLAGVQETQYF.

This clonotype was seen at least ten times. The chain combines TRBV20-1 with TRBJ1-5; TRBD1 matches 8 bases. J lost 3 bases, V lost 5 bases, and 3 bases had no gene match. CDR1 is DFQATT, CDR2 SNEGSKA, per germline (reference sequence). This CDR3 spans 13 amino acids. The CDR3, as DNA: TGCAGTGCTTGGACAGGGCTCAATCAGCCCCAGCATTTT. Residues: CSAWTGLNQPQHF.

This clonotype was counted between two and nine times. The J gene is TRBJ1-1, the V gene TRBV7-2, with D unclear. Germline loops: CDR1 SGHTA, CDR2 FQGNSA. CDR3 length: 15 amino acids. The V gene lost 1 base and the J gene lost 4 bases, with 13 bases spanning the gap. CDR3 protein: CASSLGEKRGTEAFF. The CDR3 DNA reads TGTGCCAGCAGCTTAGGAGAGAAGAGAGGCACTGAAGCTTTCTTT.

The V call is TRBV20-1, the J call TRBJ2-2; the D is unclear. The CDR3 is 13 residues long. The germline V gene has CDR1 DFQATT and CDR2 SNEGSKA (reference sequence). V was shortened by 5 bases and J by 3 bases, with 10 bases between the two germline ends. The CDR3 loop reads CSASEADTGELFF. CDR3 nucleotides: TGCAGTGCTTCCGAAGCAGACACCGGGGAGCTGTTTTTT.

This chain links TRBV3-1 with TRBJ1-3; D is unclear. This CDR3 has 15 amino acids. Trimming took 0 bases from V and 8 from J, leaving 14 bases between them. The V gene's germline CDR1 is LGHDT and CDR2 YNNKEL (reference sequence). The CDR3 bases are TGTGCCAGCAGCCAAGATCAAGTCTTGGCAGACACCATATATTTT. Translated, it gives CASSQDQVLADTIYF.

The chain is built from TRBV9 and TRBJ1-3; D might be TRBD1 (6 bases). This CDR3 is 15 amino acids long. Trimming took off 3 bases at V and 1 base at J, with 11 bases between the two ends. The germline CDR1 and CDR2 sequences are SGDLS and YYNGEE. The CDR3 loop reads CASSEGGGSGNTIYF. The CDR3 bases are TGTGCCAGCAGCGAGGGGGGTGGTTCTGGAAACACCATATATTTT.

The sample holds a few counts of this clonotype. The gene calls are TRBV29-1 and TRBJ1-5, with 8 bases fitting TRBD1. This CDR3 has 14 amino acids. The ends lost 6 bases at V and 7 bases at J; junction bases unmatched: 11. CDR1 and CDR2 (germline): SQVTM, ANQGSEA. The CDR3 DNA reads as TGCAGCGTCCGAATCTCCGGGACAGGACAGCCCCAGCATTTT. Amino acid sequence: CSVRISGTGQPQHF.

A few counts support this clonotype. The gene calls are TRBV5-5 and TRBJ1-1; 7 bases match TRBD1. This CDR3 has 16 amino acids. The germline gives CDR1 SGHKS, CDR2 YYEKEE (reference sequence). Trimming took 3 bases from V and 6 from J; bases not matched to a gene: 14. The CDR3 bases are TGTGCCAGCAGCTCCCAGACAGGGCCCGAGATCGCTGAAGCTTTCTTT. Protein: CASSSQTGPEIAEAFF. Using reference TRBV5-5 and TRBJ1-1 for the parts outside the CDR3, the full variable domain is DAGVTQSPTHLIKTRGQQVTLRCSPISGHKSVSWYQQVLGQGPQFIFQYYEKEERGRGNFPDRFSARQFPNYSSELNVNALLLGDSALYLCASSSQTGPEIAEAFFGQGTRLTVV.

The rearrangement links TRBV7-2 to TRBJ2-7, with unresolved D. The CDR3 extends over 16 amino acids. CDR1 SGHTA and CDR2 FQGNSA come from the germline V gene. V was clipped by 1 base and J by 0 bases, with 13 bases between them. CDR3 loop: CASSLGAVSPSYEQYF. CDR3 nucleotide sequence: TGTGCCAGCAGCTTAGGGGCGGTCAGTCCCTCCTACGAGCAGTACTTC.

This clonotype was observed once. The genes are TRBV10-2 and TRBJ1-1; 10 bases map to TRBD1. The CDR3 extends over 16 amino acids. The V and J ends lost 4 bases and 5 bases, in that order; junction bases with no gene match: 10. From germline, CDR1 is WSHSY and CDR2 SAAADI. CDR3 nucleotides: TGCGCCAGCAGTGGCATGTTGGGACAGGGGAGGACTGAAGCTTTCTTT. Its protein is CASSGMLGQGRTEAFF.

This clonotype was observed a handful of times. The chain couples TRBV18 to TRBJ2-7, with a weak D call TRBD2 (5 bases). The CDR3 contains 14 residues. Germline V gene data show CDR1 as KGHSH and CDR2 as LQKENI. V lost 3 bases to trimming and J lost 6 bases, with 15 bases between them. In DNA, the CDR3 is TGTGCCAGCTCACCGCCGTCCGGGGATTTCGAGCAGTACTTC. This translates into CASSPPSGDFEQYF.

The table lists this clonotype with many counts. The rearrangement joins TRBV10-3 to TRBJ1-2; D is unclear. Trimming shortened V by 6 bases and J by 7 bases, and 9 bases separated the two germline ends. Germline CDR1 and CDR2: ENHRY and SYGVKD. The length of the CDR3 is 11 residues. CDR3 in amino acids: CAISDAVGYTF. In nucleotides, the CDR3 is TGTGCCATCAGCGATGCAGTTGGCTACACCTTC.

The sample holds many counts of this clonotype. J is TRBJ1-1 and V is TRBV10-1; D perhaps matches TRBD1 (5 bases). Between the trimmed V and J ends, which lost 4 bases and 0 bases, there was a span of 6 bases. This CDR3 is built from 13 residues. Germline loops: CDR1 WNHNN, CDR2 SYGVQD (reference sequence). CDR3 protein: CASSGQLNTEAFF. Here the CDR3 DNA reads TGCGCCAGCAGTGGACAGCTGAACACTGAAGCTTTCTTT.